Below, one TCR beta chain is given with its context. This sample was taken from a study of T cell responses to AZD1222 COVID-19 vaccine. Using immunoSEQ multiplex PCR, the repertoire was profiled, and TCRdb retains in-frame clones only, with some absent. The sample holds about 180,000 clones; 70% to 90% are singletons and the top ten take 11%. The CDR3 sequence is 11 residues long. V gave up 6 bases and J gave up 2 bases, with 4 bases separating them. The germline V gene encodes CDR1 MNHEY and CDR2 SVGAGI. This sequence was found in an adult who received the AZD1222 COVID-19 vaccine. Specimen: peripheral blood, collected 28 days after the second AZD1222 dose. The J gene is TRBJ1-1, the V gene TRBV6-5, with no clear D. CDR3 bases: TGTGCCAGCAGGCGAAACACTGAAGCTTTCTTT. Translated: CASRRNTEAFF.